These T cell receptor beta chains were read from a single sample in a study of blood T cell repertoires in COVID-19. The assay was immunoSEQ multiplex PCR, and TCRdb's table has in-frame clones only and misses some. Of about 170,000 clones listed, 85% were seen once; the top ten hold approximately 7.6%. The sequenced sample consisted of peripheral blood. The receptors come from a woman aged 80 or over with COVID-19, enrolled during active disease. Each CDR3 is given with its conserved first and last residue. The order of the fields is CDR3 protein, CDR3 DNA, clone size, V gene, D gene, J gene. The D gene is left open where the match is weak. Clone size is shown for a subset of rows, as once, few, many or a class of expanded clone.

CDR3 protein: CASSLATGDTEAFF; CDR3 DNA: TGCGCCAGCAGCTTGGCCACAGGTGACACTGAAGCTTTCTTT; clone size: .; V gene: TRBV5-1; D gene: .; J gene: TRBJ1-1
CDR3 protein: CASSFDSSYEQYF; CDR3 DNA: TGCGCCAGCAGCTTCGACAGCTCCTACGAGCAGTACTTC; clone size: .; V gene: TRBV5-1; D gene: .; J gene: TRBJ2-7
CDR3 protein: CASSQDPSGRSETQYF; CDR3 DNA: TGCGCCAGCAGCCAAGACCCTAGCGGGAGGTCAGAGACCCAGTACTTC; clone size: .; V gene: TRBV4-1; D gene: TRBD2; J gene: TRBJ2-5
CDR3 protein: CASNIDRVGQPQHF; CDR3 DNA: TGTGCCAGCAATATAGACAGGGTCGGTCAGCCCCAGCATTTT; clone size: .; V gene: TRBV6-5; D gene: TRBD1; J gene: TRBJ1-5
CDR3 protein: CASRGPSEQYF; CDR3 DNA: TGTGCCAGCAGGGGGCCCAGCGAGCAGTACTTC; clone size: .; V gene: TRBV6-5; D gene: .; J gene: TRBJ2-7
CDR3 protein: CASSPEGNSGPQETQYF; CDR3 DNA: TGCGCCAGCAGCCCTGAGGGGAATAGCGGGCCGCAAGAGACCCAGTACTTC; clone size: .; V gene: TRBV5-1; D gene: TRBD2; J gene: TRBJ2-5
CDR3 protein: CASSLAGGPVEQYF; CDR3 DNA: TGTGCCAGCAGCTTGGCGGGGGGGCCGGTCGAGCAGTACTTC; clone size: .; V gene: TRBV5-4; D gene: TRBD2; J gene: TRBJ2-7
CDR3 protein: CASSEGAGPSGELFF; CDR3 DNA: TGTGCCAGCAGTGAAGGGGCAGGCCCCTCTGGGGAGCTGTTTTTT; clone size: .; V gene: TRBV2; D gene: .; J gene: TRBJ2-2
CDR3 protein: CASSHRDRGRSNYGYTF; CDR3 DNA: TGTGCCAGCAGCCACCGGGACAGGGGGCGGTCTAACTATGGCTACACCTTC; clone size: .; V gene: TRBV7-8; D gene: TRBD1; J gene: TRBJ1-2
CDR3 protein: CASSQDGGQGRLGAFF; CDR3 DNA: TGCGCCAGCAGCCAAGATGGAGGACAGGGGCGGCTTGGGGCTTTCTTT; clone size: .; V gene: TRBV4-1; D gene: TRBD1; J gene: TRBJ1-1
CDR3 protein: CASSRTGQGGEQYF; CDR3 DNA: TGCGCCAGCAGCCGGACAGGGCAAGGAGGCGAGCAGTACTTC; clone size: .; V gene: TRBV5-1; D gene: TRBD1; J gene: TRBJ2-7
CDR3 protein: CASRLPGTGVVYTF; CDR3 DNA: TGTGCCAGCAGATTACCCGGGACAGGGGTTGTCTACACCTTC; clone size: few; V gene: TRBV28; D gene: TRBD1; J gene: TRBJ1-2
CDR3 protein: CAITTFAGYTF; CDR3 DNA: TGTGCCATCACAACTTTTGCGGGCTACACCTTC; clone size: .; V gene: TRBV10-3; D gene: .; J gene: TRBJ1-2
CDR3 protein: CASSLTSGLRNEQFF; CDR3 DNA: TGTGCCAGCAGCTTAACGAGTGGTTTGAGGAATGAGCAGTTCTTC; clone size: .; V gene: TRBV7-3; D gene: .; J gene: TRBJ2-1
CDR3 protein: CSTGAQETQYF; CDR3 DNA: TGCAGTACAGGGGCACAAGAGACCCAGTACTTC; clone size: once; V gene: TRBV20-1; D gene: TRBD1; J gene: TRBJ2-5
CDR3 protein: CGTGGSYNEQFF; CDR3 DNA: TGTGGAACAGGGGGCTCCTACAATGAGCAGTTCTTC; clone size: once; V gene: TRBV28; D gene: TRBD1; J gene: TRBJ2-1
CDR3 protein: CASSLGTGKTVYGYTF; CDR3 DNA: TGTGCCAGCAGCTTAGGGACAGGAAAAACGGTTTATGGCTACACCTTC; clone size: once; V gene: TRBV11-2; D gene: TRBD1; J gene: TRBJ1-2